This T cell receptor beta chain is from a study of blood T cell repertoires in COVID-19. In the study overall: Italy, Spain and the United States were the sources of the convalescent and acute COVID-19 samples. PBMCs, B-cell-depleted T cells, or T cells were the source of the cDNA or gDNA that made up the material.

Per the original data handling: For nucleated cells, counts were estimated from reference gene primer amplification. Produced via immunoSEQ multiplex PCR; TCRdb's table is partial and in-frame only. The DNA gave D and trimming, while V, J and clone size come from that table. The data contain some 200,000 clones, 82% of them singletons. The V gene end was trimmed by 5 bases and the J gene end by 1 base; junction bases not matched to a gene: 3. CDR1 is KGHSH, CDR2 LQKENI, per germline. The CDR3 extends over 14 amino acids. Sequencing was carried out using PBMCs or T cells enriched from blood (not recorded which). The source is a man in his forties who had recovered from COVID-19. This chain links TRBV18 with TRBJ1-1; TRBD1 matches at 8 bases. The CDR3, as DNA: TGTGCCAGCTCATTCGGACAGGGGAACACTGAAGCTTTCTTT. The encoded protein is CASSFGQGNTEAFF.